The 27 T cell receptor beta chains reported below all come from one sample, sequenced in a study of blood T cell repertoires in COVID-19. TCRdb keeps only in-frame clones here, not all; method: immunoSEQ multiplex PCR. Seen here are some 110,000 clones, roughly nine tenths observed once, and the top ten hold approximately 8%. The sequenced sample was peripheral blood. The receptors here all came from a man aged 70-80 years who had recovered from COVID-19.

The CDR3 DNA follows: TGCGCCAGCAGTCATCCCGGGACTCCCTTCGACAATGAGCAGTTCTTC. It yields the protein CASSHPGTPFDNEQFF. This chain connects TRBV23-1 to TRBJ2-1, with D perhaps TRBD2 (6 bases). TRBV23-1 is designated an ORF whose function remains uncertain. This CDR3 spans 16 amino acids. With 3 bases removed from V and 5 bases from J, the gap between germline ends came to 17 bases.

The CDR3: CAWIPRQGRFGNTIYF. The CDR3 DNA reads as TGTGCCTGGATTCCGAGACAGGGGCGGTTTGGAAACACCATATATTTT. The V and J genes are TRBV30 and TRBJ1-3; 8 nucleotides line up with TRBD1. The CDR3 runs to 16 residues. Germline CDR1 GTSNPN, CDR2 SVGIG (reference sequence). J gave up 3 bases and V 4 bases, and 11 bases lay outside the gene matches.

This clone appeared a single time. The rearrangement uses TRBV5-1 and TRBJ1-3; 7 nucleotides agree with TRBD1. The length of the CDR3 is 16 residues. V dropped 4 bases and J dropped 0; count of bases not matched to a gene: 7. Germline CDR1 and CDR2: SGHRS and YFSETQ. This CDR3 is CASSGNRGVSGNTIYF. DNA of the CDR3: TGCGCCAGCAGCGGGAACAGGGGCGTCTCTGGAAACACCATATATTTT. The complete variable domain, with remaining parts taken from reference TRBV5-1 and TRBJ1-3, reads KAGVTQTPRYLIKTRGQQVTLSCSPISGHRSVSWYQQTPGQGLQFLFEYFSETQRNKGNFPGRFSGRQFSNSRSEMNVSTLELGDSALYLCASSGNRGVSGNTIYFGEGSWLTVV.

This clone was observed once. The gene calls are TRBV6-5 and TRBJ2-1; D is unclear. In germline, CDR1 is MNHEY, CDR2 SVGAGI. This CDR3 comprises 15 residues. V was trimmed by 0 bases and J by 0 bases, leaving 6 bases between them. The CDR3 reads CASSYSGSSYNEQFF. Written as DNA, the CDR3 is TGTGCCAGCAGTTACTCGGGCAGCTCCTACAATGAGCAGTTCTTC.

V is TRBV6-5 and J is TRBJ2-3; D is perhaps TRBD1 (5 bases). The CDR3 covers 14 residues. V was cut by 6 bases and J by 2 bases, with 12 bases left in between. CDR1 and CDR2 from the germline V gene are MNHEY and SVGAGI. CDR3 sequence reads: CASSPRQNTDTQYF. The CDR3 DNA reads as TGTGCCAGCAGCCCCCGACAGAACACAGATACGCAGTATTTT.

V gene TRBV6-2 or TRBV6-3 combines with J gene TRBJ1-5; 9 bases agree with TRBD1. Looked up from germline, CDR1 is MNHEY and CDR2 is SVGEGT. The CDR3 covers 17 residues. Trimming at V came to 4 bases and at J to 0 bases, leaving 7 bases not matched to a gene. The CDR3 sequence: CASSFGQGTYSNQPQHF. DNA of the CDR3: TGTGCCAGCAGTTTCGGACAGGGGACATATAGCAATCAGCCCCAGCATTTT.

The V gene is TRBV7-9, the J gene TRBJ2-1; possibly TRBD2 for D (6 bases). The V end lost 5 bases, the J end lost 9 bases, and 17 bases lay between the germline ends. CDR3 size: 14 residues. CDR1 and CDR2 (germline): SEHNR, FQNEAQ (reference sequence). The CDR3 spells CASSTRLGNGEQFF. In DNA form, the CDR3 reads TGTGCCAGCAGCACCCGACTAGGGAACGGTGAGCAGTTCTTC.

The V gene is TRBV6-5, the J gene TRBJ2-1, with 15 nucleotides matching TRBD2. CDR3 length: 14 amino acids. Losses at the gene ends were 6 bases for V and 15 bases for J; bases not matched to a gene: 9. CDR1 and CDR2 from the germline V gene are MNHEY and SVGAGI. The CDR3: CASRIGLAGGDWFF. The CDR3 DNA reads as TGTGCCAGCAGGATAGGACTAGCGGGGGGGGATTGGTTCTTC.

A few counts support this clone. The chain recombines TRBV7-2 with TRBJ2-3; the match to TRBD2 covers 14 bases. Germline CDR1 is SGHTA and CDR2 is FQGNSA. The CDR3 covers 18 residues. J gave up 6 bases and V 5 bases, and 13 bases lay outside the gene matches. CDR3 DNA: TGTGCCAGCAGCATACGACCGGGACTAGCGGGAGCTAGGGATACGCAGTATTTT. Its translation is CASSIRPGLAGARDTQYF.

The V and J genes are TRBV2 and TRBJ2-3; TRBD1 aligns across 7 bases. With V trimmed by 4 bases and J by 5 bases, 9 bases remained unmatched. CDR1 is SNHLY, CDR2 FYNNEI, per germline. The CDR3 loop spans 15 amino acids. CDR3 in amino acids: CASSAPGQLLDTQYF. CDR3 coding DNA: TGTGCCAGCAGTGCACCGGGACAGTTACTAGATACGCAGTATTTT.

The V gene is TRBV5-4, the J gene TRBJ1-1; 8 bases fit TRBD1. The CDR3 is 15 residues long. The junction had 11 bases not matched to a gene; V was cut back by 4 bases and J by 6 bases. Germline values: CDR1 SGHNT, CDR2 YYREEE (reference sequence). The CDR3 bases are TGTGCCAGCAGCGGGGCGACAGGGGAGAGAGCTGAAGCTTTCTTT. This gives the protein CASSGATGERAEAFF.

The chain combines TRBV10-3 with TRBJ1-4, with D possibly matching TRBD1 (6 bases). CDR3 size: 11 residues. Germline V gene data show CDR1 as ENHRY and CDR2 as SYGVKD. V lost 10 bases to trimming and J lost 5 bases, with 8 bases between them. The CDR3 region has the DNA TGTGCCACAGGACAGAATGAAAAACTGTTTTTT. It translates to CATGQNEKLFF.

The rearrangement uses TRBV19 and TRBJ2-7; 7 bases line up with TRBD1. The CDR3 is 15 residues long. Germline CDR1 LNHDA, CDR2 SQIVND (reference sequence). Germline trimming cut 5 bases from V and 0 bases from J; bases unmatched to any gene: 7. CDR3 nucleotide sequence: TGTGCCAGTAGTGACCCCCGGGACAGCTCCTACGAGCAGTACTTC. Translated, it gives CASSDPRDSSYEQYF.

This chain joins TRBV18 and TRBJ2-7; D possibly corresponds to TRBD1 (6 bases). CDR3 size: 14 residues. Per germline, CDR1 KGHSH and CDR2 LQKENI. V lost 2 bases, J lost 5 bases, and 13 bases lay in between. As DNA, the CDR3 is TGTGCCAGCTCACCAATTTTCAGGGGAGACGAGCAGTACTTC. It codes for CASSPIFRGDEQYF.

The chain employs TRBV10-3 and TRBJ2-3; D unresolved. Germline values: CDR1 ENHRY, CDR2 SYGVKD. The CDR3 loop spans 14 amino acids. V shed 3 bases and J shed 0 bases, with 7 bases lying between them. DNA for the CDR3: TGTGCCATCAGTGAATTTACTAGCACAGATACGCAGTATTTT. Translated, it gives CAISEFTSTDTQYF.

This clone occurred a few times. V and J are TRBV10-3 and TRBJ2-5; TRBD2 is a possible D gene (6 bases). V lost 3 bases, J lost 4 bases, and 18 bases lay in between. This CDR3 comprises 16 residues. Germline V lookup: CDR1 ENHRY, CDR2 SYGVKD. CDR3: CAISDDGGKTPETQYF. CDR3 in DNA: TGTGCCATCAGTGACGATGGCGGGAAAACTCCAGAGACCCAGTACTTC.

The J gene is TRBJ2-5, the V gene TRBV24-1; 14 bases agree with TRBD2. CDR1 is KGHDR and CDR2 is SFDVKD in the germline V gene. The CDR3 length is 17 residues. V was pared by 3 bases and J by 5 bases, with 7 bases of the junction left unmatched. CDR3 in amino acids: CATSDGGLAGAGETQYF. The CDR3 region has the DNA TGTGCCACCAGTGATGGGGGACTAGCGGGGGCCGGGGAGACCCAGTACTTC.

This chain joins TRBV6-5 and TRBJ1-5; 7 nucleotides line up with TRBD1. CDR3 size: 13 residues. Germline CDR1 reads MNHEY; CDR2 reads SVGAGI. V lost 3 bases, J lost 5 bases, and 1 base stayed unmatched. CDR3 in amino acids: CASSYTGDQPQHF. Written as DNA, the CDR3 is TGTGCCAGCAGTTATACAGGGGATCAGCCCCAGCATTTT.

The chain uses TRBV6-5 and TRBJ1-1; D gene ambiguous. The CDR3 loop spans 14 amino acids. CDR1 and CDR2 (germline): MNHEY, SVGAGI. V was cut by 6 bases and J by 4 bases, with 15 bases left in between. The CDR3 nucleotides read TGTGCCAGCAGCCTGTCGAGGGCTGGCACTGAAGCTTTCTTT. Amino acids: CASSLSRAGTEAFF.

This clone was detected a few times. The chain carries TRBV4-3 and TRBJ2-7, with TRBD1 matching 10 bases. Germline trimming cut 4 bases from V and 4 bases from J; bases unmatched to any gene: 10. This CDR3 is built from 16 residues. CDR1 and CDR2 from the germline V gene are LGHNA and YSLEER. The CDR3 loop is CASSRGRDRGIYEQYF. CDR3 bases: TGCGCCAGCAGCCGGGGCCGGGACAGGGGAATTTACGAGCAGTACTTC.

V and J are TRBV3-1 (or the pseudogene TRBV3-2) and TRBJ2-7, with 9 positions matching TRBD1. V shed 0 bases and J 6 bases; nucleotides not matched to a gene: 12. The CDR3 loop spans 17 amino acids. Germline CDR1 reads LGHDT; CDR2 reads YNNKEL (reference sequence). In nucleotides, the CDR3 is TGTGCCAGCAGCCAAGATCGGTGGTACAGGGGGCGCCCCGAGCAGTACTTC. It translates to CASSQDRWYRGRPEQYF.

This clone is labeled medium-sized. The chain has TRBV18 and TRBJ2-7, with 8 bases identical to TRBD1. The junction had 8 bases not matched to a gene; V was cut back by 1 base and J by 3 bases. Germline V CDR1 and CDR2: KGHSH, LQKENI. The CDR3 is made up of 16 amino acids. In DNA form, the CDR3 reads TGTGCCAGCTCACCACTAAGGACAGGGAGTATCTACGAGCAGTACTTC. It is translated as CASSPLRTGSIYEQYF.

The V and J genes are TRBV28 and TRBJ1-2, with D possibly being TRBD1 (5 bases). The CDR3 is 14 amino acids. Germline V gene lookup returns CDR1 MDHEN and CDR2 SYDVKM. Trimming left V 3 bases short and J 4 bases short, with 12 bases between. For the CDR3, the DNA is TGTGCCAGCAGTTTCGGGCAGGGTCCCTATGGCTACACCTTC. Amino acid sequence: CASSFGQGPYGYTF.

This chain connects TRBV28 to TRBJ2-1; D gene uncertain. CDR3 length: 16 residues. Deletions cut 5 bases from V and 5 bases from J, with 19 bases between. In germline, CDR1 is MDHEN, CDR2 SYDVKM. The chain's CDR3 is CASSVLGTPEHNEQFF. In DNA, the CDR3 is TGTGCCAGCAGTGTGCTGGGCACCCCGGAACACAATGAGCAGTTCTTC.

With respect to this clone: The junction does not match germline at one end; this may be a read error. V usage is TRBV25-1 and J usage is TRBJ2-1; 9 bases are shared with TRBD1. The CDR3 extends over 13 amino acids. Germline V gene lookup returns CDR1 MGHDK and CDR2 SYGVNS. The CDR3: CASSESTGGSEIF. CDR3 DNA: TGTGCCAGCAGTGAATCTACAGGGGGCTCCGAAATCTTC.

CDR3 sequence (DNA): TGTGCCAGCAGCGCGACGACAGGCTTACAAGAGACCCAGTACTTC. Translating it yields CASSATTGLQETQYF. V usage is TRBV7-2 and J usage is TRBJ2-5, with a tentative D call TRBD1 (6 bases). V was clipped by 5 bases and J by 2 bases, with 15 bases between them. Looked up from germline, CDR1 is SGHTA and CDR2 is FQGNSA. CDR3 length: 15 amino acids.

CDR3 nucleotides: TGCGCCAGCGCGCTTTACCCGGGACTAGCGGGGCTTAGCTCCTACAATGAGCAGTTCTTC. Its translation: CASALYPGLAGLSSYNEQFF. The gene calls are TRBV5-1 and TRBJ2-1, with TRBD2 matching 13 bases. The V gene end was trimmed by 7 bases and the J gene end by 0 bases; junction bases not matched to a gene: 16. Germline CDR1 is SGHRS and CDR2 is YFSETQ. The CDR3 is 20 residues long.